One sample yielded the 18 T cell receptor beta chains listed below, sequenced in a study of monozygotic twins with inflammatory bowel disease. From the 5' RACE reads, TCRdb lists one entry per CDR3 protein and no DNA. This sample's table has approximately 340,000 distinct CDR3 sequences. The specimen sequenced was blood. These receptor sequences come from a human donor with ulcerative colitis or Crohn's disease, or a healthy co-twin of an affected twin (not recorded which).

The V call is TRBV28, the J call TRBJ2-3; with no DNA, the TCRdb D assignment of TRBD1 cannot be verified. In germline, CDR1 is MDHEN, CDR2 SYDVKM. CDR3 length: 13 amino acids. The CDR3 sequence: CASIPGGTDTQYF.

The gene calls are TRBV6-2 or TRBV6-3 and TRBJ2-1; TCRdb reports TRBD1, a call that lacks DNA to check it against. The CDR3 consists of 15 residues. Germline V gives CDR1 MNHEY, CDR2 SVGEGT. CDR3: CASRIGGARYNEQFF.

This chain joins TRBV7-8 and TRBJ2-7. Germline V gene sequence: CDR1 SGHVS, CDR2 FQNEAQ. There are 15 residues in the CDR3. Here the CDR3 reads CASSKTDRSGYEQYF. The full variable domain, completed using reference TRBV7-8 and TRBJ2-7, is GAGVSQSPRYKVAKRGQDVALRCDPISGHVSLFWYQQALGQGPEFLTYFQNEAQLDKSGLPSDRFFAERPEGSVSTLKIQRTQQEDSAVYLCASSKTDRSGYEQYFGPGTRLTVT.

This chain uses TRBV20-1 with TRBJ2-3; TCRdb reports TRBD2, a call that lacks DNA to check it against. CDR3 length: 17 residues. The germline gives CDR1 DFQATT, CDR2 SNEGSKA (reference sequence). The CDR3: CSASLAGGSVKTDTQYF.

The chain has TRBV20-1 and TRBJ1-3. CDR3 length: 13 residues. Germline-derived CDR1 and CDR2 are DFQATT and SNEGSKA (reference sequence). This CDR3 reads CSARKVTGNTIYF.

J is TRBJ2-6 and V is TRBV7-9; TCRdb's D call, TRBD1, is unchecked because there is no DNA. The CDR3 runs 16 residues. Germline CDR1 is SEHNR and CDR2 is FQNEAQ (reference sequence). CDR3 amino acids: CASSNRGRGGANVLTF.

V and J are TRBV10-1 and TRBJ2-5. The CDR3 runs to 14 residues. Germline CDR1 is WNHNN and CDR2 is SYGVQD (reference sequence). The CDR3 protein is CASSPSKRQETQYF.

CDR3 amino acids: CSGAGQNQITDTQYF. The chain is built from TRBV20-1 and TRBJ2-3; the TRBD1 assignment by TCRdb is unverifiable without DNA. The CDR3 covers 15 residues. Germline values: CDR1 DFQATT, CDR2 SNEGSKA (reference sequence).

The chain's CDR3 is CASSPGVGDEKLFF. The rearrangement joins TRBV7-9 to TRBJ1-4; TCRdb's D gene call, TRBD1, goes unchecked for lack of DNA. Germline CDR1 reads SEHNR; CDR2 reads FQNEAQ (reference sequence). This CDR3 has 14 residues.

This chain links TRBV28 with TRBJ1-1; without DNA, the TCRdb call of TRBD1 cannot be checked. Germline loops: CDR1 MDHEN, CDR2 SYDVKM. The CDR3 loop spans 13 amino acids. The CDR3 here is CASSTRLVPEAFF.

This chain joins TRBV6-6 and TRBJ1-1. The CDR3 spans 13 residues. Germline V gene data show CDR1 as MNHNY and CDR2 as SVGAGI (reference sequence). The CDR3 loop is CASTLLEGTEAFF.

The chain joins TRBV4-3 to TRBJ2-7; TCRdb names TRBD2, which stays unverified in the absence of DNA. The CDR3 is 14 amino acids. Germline CDR1 reads LGHNA; CDR2 reads YSLEER. CDR3 sequence: CASSQERRDYEQYF.

The gene calls are TRBV11-2 and TRBJ2-4; TCRdb indicates TRBD2, and absent DNA this call remains unverified. Germline V lookup: CDR1 SGHAT, CDR2 FQNNGV. There are 16 residues in the CDR3. CDR3 residues: CASSGGTSGRENIQYF.

This chain uses TRBV9 with TRBJ2-3; no DNA is available, so the TRBD2 call from TCRdb remains unchecked. In germline, CDR1 is SGDLS, CDR2 YYNGEE. This CDR3 has 15 residues. The CDR3 loop is CASSVGGSVADTQYF.

The chain has TRBV27 and TRBJ2-5; TCRdb gives TRBD1 as the D gene, but with no DNA this cannot be confirmed. In germline, CDR1 is MNHEY, CDR2 SMNVEV (reference sequence). The CDR3 sequence is 15 residues long. The CDR3 loop reads CASSLYRTDQETQYF.

The chain is built from TRBV20-1 and TRBJ2-5; lacking DNA, the TRBD1 call made by TCRdb goes unchecked. The CDR3 has 15 amino acids. Germline loops: CDR1 DFQATT, CDR2 SNEGSKA (reference sequence). The CDR3 sequence is CSARVGDREGITQYF.

The chain carries TRBV12-3 or TRBV12-4 and TRBJ1-2; TCRdb picks TRBD1, but there is no DNA to check that call. The CDR3 runs to 14 residues. The CDR3 protein is CASSLEDSVRGYTF.

The rearrangement uses TRBV27 and TRBJ1-5; TCRdb calls TRBD1, which cannot be checked without DNA. The length of the CDR3 is 13 residues. Germline CDR1 reads MNHEY; CDR2 reads SMNVEV (reference sequence). CDR3 sequence: CASSSHRAQPQHF.